These 28 T cell receptor beta chains came from one sample sequenced in a study of blood T cells in healthy people across ages. Together with a sample-barcoded 5' primer, a J-beta primer mix was included in a second PCR lasting about 7 to 12 cycles. Via MiXCR, TCRdb re-called the 5' RACE reads, giving one row per CDR3 protein. Here the sample spans about 810,000 distinct CDR3 sequences, around 36% being singletons. The sample taken for sequencing was blood. The receptors originated from a man aged 18 to 35 in good health.

A remark on this clonotype: At one boundary the junction diverges from the germline segment, which might be a read error. The gene calls are TRBV7-2 and TRBJ2-7; D possibly uses TRBD1 or TRBD2 (5 bases each). Germline CDR1 and CDR2: SGHTA and FQGNSA. This CDR3 is built from 14 residues. In DNA, the CDR3 is TGTGCCGGCAGCTTAGAAGGGGACGTCTACGAGCAGTACTTC. As protein: CAGSLEGDVYEQYF.

This clonotype was seen a handful of times. The chain uses TRBV7-2 and TRBJ2-7, with unresolved D. Trimming removed 1 base at V and 3 bases at J, with 13 bases between. Per the germline V gene, CDR1 is SGHTA and CDR2 is FQGNSA. The CDR3 contains 15 residues. The CDR3 is CASSLVVEKRYEQYF. In DNA, the CDR3 is TGTGCCAGCAGCTTAGTGGTCGAAAAACGCTACGAGCAGTACTTC.

This clonotype has just a few counts. This chain joins TRBV6-2 or TRBV6-3 and TRBJ2-7; D gene unclear. Trimming removed 8 bases from V and 3 bases from J, with 17 bases in between. The CDR3 consists of 14 residues. Germline lookup yields CDR1 MNHEY and CDR2 SVGEGT. The CDR3 region has the DNA TGTGCCAGCCGATGGTCCCGCTCCCTCTACGAGCAGTACTTC. Translated, it gives CASRWSRSLYEQYF.

This clonotype was detected only a few times. The gene calls are TRBV4-3 and TRBJ2-3; D might be TRBD2 (7 bases). V gave up 0 bases and J gave up 7 bases, with 14 bases separating them. The germline CDR1 and CDR2 sequences are LGHNA and YSLEER. This CDR3 comprises 15 residues. This chain's CDR3 is CASSQDWGGPYTQYF. The DNA of the CDR3 is TGCGCCAGCAGCCAAGATTGGGGGGGGCCATATACGCAGTATTTT.

The chain is built from TRBV20-1 and TRBJ2-3, with 7 bases lining up with TRBD2. Losses at the gene ends were 2 bases for V and 2 bases for J; bases not matched to a gene: 7. Per germline, CDR1 DFQATT and CDR2 SNEGSKA (reference sequence). The CDR3 consists of 15 residues. DNA of the CDR3: TGCAGTGCTAGACAAAATAGCGGGTCCACAGATACGCAGTATTTT. This sequence encodes CSARQNSGSTDTQYF.

This clonotype was found once. Germline is not matched at one junction end, which may reflect a read error. The gene calls are TRBV5-1 and TRBJ2-5, with 7 bases aligning to TRBD1. The CDR3 spans 15 residues. The germline CDR1 and CDR2 sequences are SGHRS and YFSETQ. Written as DNA, the CDR3 is TGCGCCAGCAGTTTGGGGGACAGCTACCAAGAGACCCAGTACTTC. This codes for CASSLGDSYQETQYF.

This clonotype was detected many times. The CDR3 DNA reads TGTGCCAGCAGCCCGGGGCAGGGATGGGATACGCAGTATTTT. It encodes CASSPGQGWDTQYF. The V call is TRBV7-2, the J call TRBJ2-3, with D perhaps matching TRBD1 or TRBD2 (5 bases each). The V end lost 5 bases, the J end lost 6 bases, and 15 bases lay between the germline ends. There are 14 residues in the CDR3. The germline V gene encodes CDR1 SGHTA and CDR2 FQGNSA.

The genes are TRBV5-1 and TRBJ2-7; possible D gene TRBD1, 5 bases. The J call may be in error: the DNA end matches TRBJ2-5 better. Germline CDR1 is SGHRS and CDR2 is YFSETQ. This CDR3 contains 14 residues. CDR3 bases: TGCGCCAGCAGCCAAGGGGCAGGAAGGGAGACCCAGTACTTC. It translates to CASSQGAGRETQYF.

There are a few counts of this clonotype. The chain is built from TRBV20-1 and TRBJ2-3; 8 bases align to TRBD2. The CDR3 is 13 residues long. Per the germline V gene, CDR1 is DFQATT and CDR2 is SNEGSKA (reference sequence). Trimming cost V 6 bases and J 6 bases; bases outside gene matches: 8. CDR3 protein: CSAIGLAKDTQYF. As DNA, the CDR3 is TGCAGTGCCATAGGACTAGCCAAGGATACGCAGTATTTT.

The V call is TRBV12-3 or TRBV12-4, the J call TRBJ2-5; 11 bases line up with TRBD2. Trimming cost V 9 bases and J 11 bases; bases outside gene matches: 17. CDR3 size: 15 residues. CDR3 DNA: TGTGCCAGTGTTCCTAGCGGGAGGTCCTACAATGAGCAGTACTTC. The encoded protein is CASVPSGRSYNEQYF.

This chain joins TRBV6-2 or TRBV6-3 and TRBJ1-5; the D gene is possibly TRBD1 (6 bases). Deletions cut 2 bases from V and 0 bases from J, with 11 bases between. This CDR3 has 16 residues. Germline lookup yields CDR1 MNHEY and CDR2 SVGEGT. CDR3 in amino acids: CASSYTGQYSNQPQHF. CDR3 nucleotides: TGTGCCAGCAGTTACACCGGACAGTATAGCAATCAGCCCCAGCATTTT.

The J gene is TRBJ2-5, the V gene TRBV2; tentatively, D is TRBD1 (6 bases). CDR3 length: 15 amino acids. The V gene's germline CDR1 is SNHLY and CDR2 FYNNEI. V shed 8 bases and J shed 2 bases, with 18 bases lying between them. The CDR3 sequence is CASFLDRTVQETQYF. The CDR3 region has the DNA TGTGCCAGCTTCCTTGACCGGACAGTTCAAGAGACCCAGTACTTC.

This clonotype occurred many times. This chain uses TRBV6-6 with TRBJ1-2, with a tentative D call TRBD1 (6 bases). The germline gives CDR1 MNHNY, CDR2 SVGAGI (reference sequence). The length of the CDR3 is 12 residues. Trimming took off 8 bases at V and 6 bases at J, with 13 bases between the two ends. The CDR3 sequence: CASGEGGDGYTF. CDR3 nucleotide sequence: TGTGCCAGCGGGGAAGGGGGGGATGGCTACACCTTC.

This clonotype was seen many times. This rearrangement joins TRBV10-3 to TRBJ1-2; no definite D call. V lost 4 bases, J lost 2 bases, and 8 bases lay in between. Germline CDR1 ENHRY, CDR2 SYGVKD. The CDR3 has 13 amino acids. In DNA, the CDR3 is TGTGCCATCAGTGCTGGAGGGAACTATGGCTACACCTTC. Translating it yields CAISAGGNYGYTF.

This clonotype was seen just once. The chain recombines TRBV29-1 with TRBJ2-5; 9 nucleotides align to TRBD2. V lost 2 bases and J lost 1; bases outside the gene matches: 8. The CDR3 consists of 16 residues. In germline, CDR1 is SQVTM, CDR2 ANQGSEA. The CDR3 spells CSVESSGVFFQETQYF. The DNA for the CDR3 is TGCAGCGTTGAATCTAGCGGGGTCTTTTTCCAAGAGACCCAGTACTTC.

CDR3 residues: CASRYQTGISNQPQHF. Here the CDR3 DNA reads TGTGCCAGCAGGTACCAAACGGGAATCAGCAATCAGCCCCAGCATTTT. The V call is TRBV6-6, the J call TRBJ1-5; D unresolved. Trimming took 6 bases from V and 1 from J, leaving 16 bases between them. CDR1 is MNHNY and CDR2 is SVGAGI in the germline V gene (reference sequence). The CDR3 spans 16 residues.

In its sample, this clonotype was seen many times. The chain combines TRBV20-1 with TRBJ2-1, with no clear D. The CDR3 runs to 12 residues. Germline values: CDR1 DFQATT, CDR2 SNEGSKA (reference sequence). V lost 6 bases to trimming and J lost 10 bases, with 16 bases between them. CDR3 coding DNA: TGCAGTGCGAGAACCCCCTCATCAGAGCAGTTCTTC. Translation gives CSARTPSSEQFF.

This clonotype has a count of ten or more. This chain links TRBV5-1 with TRBJ2-3; TRBD1 matches 8 bases. Germline lookup yields CDR1 SGHRS and CDR2 YFSETQ. This CDR3 region has 14 residues. V was clipped by 4 bases and J by 2 bases; unmatched bases: 3. DNA for the CDR3: TGCGCCAGCAGCAAGGACAGGGCCACAGATACGCAGTATTTT. It yields the protein CASSKDRATDTQYF.

This clonotype was picked up a small number of times. The V and J genes are TRBV29-1 and TRBJ1-1, with D hard to call. The CDR3 consists of 15 residues. V lost 1 base and J 10 bases, leaving 22 bases between the germline ends. Looked up from germline, CDR1 is SQVTM and CDR2 is ANQGSEA. CDR3 in amino acids: CSVEGNWEEGWGAFF. CDR3 DNA: TGCAGCGTTGAAGGCAACTGGGAGGAAGGATGGGGAGCTTTCTTT.

The chain carries TRBV7-9 and TRBJ2-1; D ambiguous. The CDR3 is 13 amino acids. Between the trimmed V and J ends, which lost 8 bases and 7 bases, there was a span of 15 bases. CDR1 is SEHNR, CDR2 FQNEAQ, per germline (reference sequence). CDR3: CASAGSGQNEQFF. CDR3 DNA: TGTGCCAGCGCCGGGTCCGGGCAGAATGAGCAGTTCTTC.

This chain joins TRBV20-1 and TRBJ1-1; the D is unclear. Trimming stripped 0 bases from V and 7 bases from J, with 12 bases between. This CDR3 has 13 residues. Germline V gene data show CDR1 as DFQATT and CDR2 as SNEGSKA (reference sequence). CDR3 DNA sequence: TGCAGTGCTAGAGATAGGGCAGGCTATGAAGCTTTCTTT. This gives the protein CSARDRAGYEAFF.

This clonotype was recorded a few times. The gene calls are TRBV6-2 or TRBV6-3 and TRBJ1-1; D is uncertain. The CDR3 extends over 15 amino acids. Trimming cost V 7 bases and J 0 bases, with 15 bases left between them. CDR1 and CDR2 from the germline V gene are MNHEY and SVGEGT. The CDR3 DNA follows: TGTGCCAGCACCTCCCACTGGGTTGTGAACACTGAAGCTTTCTTT. This sequence encodes CASTSHWVVNTEAFF.

This clonotype has just a few counts. The rearrangement uses TRBV7-8 and TRBJ2-4; no definite D call. Germline V gives CDR1 SGHVS, CDR2 FQNEAQ. V was clipped by 4 bases and J by 1 base, with 14 bases between them. CDR3 length: 16 residues. The DNA for the CDR3 is TGTGCCAGCAGCTACTCCGGACGACCGGCCAAAAACATTCAGTACTTC. Its protein is CASSYSGRPAKNIQYF.

This clonotype was observed a few times. The chain joins TRBV4-3 to TRBJ2-5; either TRBD1 or TRBD2 may fit D (5 bases each). V lost 0 bases to trimming and J lost 3 bases, with 11 bases between them. This CDR3 has 15 residues. CDR1 and CDR2 from the germline V gene are LGHNA and YSLEER. CDR3 coding DNA: TGCGCCAGCAGCCAAGATCTGGGGCGGGAAGAGACCCAGTACTTC. Its translation: CASSQDLGREETQYF.

V gene TRBV25-1 combines with J gene TRBJ2-1; D unclear. CDR1 MGHDK and CDR2 SYGVNS come from the germline V gene. Trimming stripped 2 bases from V and 5 bases from J, with 13 bases between. The CDR3 is made up of 15 amino acids. The CDR3, as DNA: TGTGCCAGCAGTGAACCGGGCGGCGCGCACAATGAGCAGTTCTTC. Its protein product is CASSEPGGAHNEQFF.

V is TRBV2 and J is TRBJ2-3; TRBD2 agrees at 8 bases. V lost 4 bases and J lost 2; bases outside the gene matches: 8. CDR3 length equals 16 residues. Germline values: CDR1 SNHLY, CDR2 FYNNEI. Written as DNA, the CDR3 is TGTGCCAGCAGTGGAGGCGGGAGGCTTACCACAGATACGCAGTATTTT. Encoded protein: CASSGGGRLTTDTQYF.

The chain links TRBV7-3 to TRBJ1-4, with D maybe TRBD1 (5 bases). Per germline, CDR1 SGHTA and CDR2 FQGTGA. Between the trimmed V and J ends, which lost 1 base and 4 bases, there was a span of 10 bases. There are 15 residues in the CDR3. CDR3 amino acids: CASSLKRGGNEKLFF. The CDR3 DNA reads as TGTGCCAGCAGCTTAAAGAGGGGTGGTAATGAAAAACTGTTTTTT.

This clonotype turned up a few times. This chain's CDR3 is CASYSLGGPPGYGYTF. For the CDR3, the DNA is TGTGCCAGCTATTCTCTGGGGGGCCCCCCTGGCTATGGCTACACCTTC. The rearrangement links TRBV27 to TRBJ1-2; TRBD1 is a possible D gene (6 bases). V was clipped by 8 bases and J by 4 bases, with 23 bases between them. Germline values: CDR1 MNHEY, CDR2 SMNVEV (reference sequence). The CDR3 is made up of 16 amino acids.